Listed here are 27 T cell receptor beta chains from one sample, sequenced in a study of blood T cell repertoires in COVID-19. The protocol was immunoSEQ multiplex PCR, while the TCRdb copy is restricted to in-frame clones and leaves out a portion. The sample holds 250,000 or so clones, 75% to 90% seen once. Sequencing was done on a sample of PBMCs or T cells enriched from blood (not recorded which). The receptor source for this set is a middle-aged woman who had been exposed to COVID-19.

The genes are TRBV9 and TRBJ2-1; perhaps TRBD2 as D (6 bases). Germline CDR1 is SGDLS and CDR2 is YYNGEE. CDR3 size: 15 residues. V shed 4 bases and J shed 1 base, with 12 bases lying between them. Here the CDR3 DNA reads TGTGCCAGCAGCTTAAGCGGGCCTTCCTACAATGAGCAGTTCTTC. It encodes CASSLSGPSYNEQFF.

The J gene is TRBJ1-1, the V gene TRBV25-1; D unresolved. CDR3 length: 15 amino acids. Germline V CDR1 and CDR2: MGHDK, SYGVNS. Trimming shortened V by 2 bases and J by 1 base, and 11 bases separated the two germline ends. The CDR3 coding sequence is TGTGCCAGCAGTGAAATGTTCACGGGGAACACTGAAGCTTTCTTT. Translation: CASSEMFTGNTEAFF. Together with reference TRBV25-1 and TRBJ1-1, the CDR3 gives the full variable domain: EADIYQTPRYLVIGTGKKITLECSQTMGHDKMYWYQQDPGMELHLIHYSYGVNSTEKGDLSSESTVSRIRTEHFPLTLESARPSHTSQYLCASSEMFTGNTEAFFGQGTRLTVV.

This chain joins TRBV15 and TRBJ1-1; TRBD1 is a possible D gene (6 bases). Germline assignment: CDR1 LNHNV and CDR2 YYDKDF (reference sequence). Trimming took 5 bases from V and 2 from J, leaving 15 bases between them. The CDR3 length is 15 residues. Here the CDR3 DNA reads TGTGCCACCAGCGGAAAAGACAGGACTAACACTGAAGCTTTCTTT. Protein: CATSGKDRTNTEAFF.

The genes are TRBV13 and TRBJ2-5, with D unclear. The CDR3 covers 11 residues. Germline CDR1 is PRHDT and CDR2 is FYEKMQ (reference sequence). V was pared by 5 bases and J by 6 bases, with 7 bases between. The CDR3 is CASSALQTQYF. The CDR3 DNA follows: TGTGCCAGCAGCGCCCTACAGACCCAGTACTTC.

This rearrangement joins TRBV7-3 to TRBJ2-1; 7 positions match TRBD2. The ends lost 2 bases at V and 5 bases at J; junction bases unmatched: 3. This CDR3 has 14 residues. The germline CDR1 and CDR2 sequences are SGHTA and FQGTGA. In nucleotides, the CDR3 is TGTGCCAGCAGCTTATTGGGAGGGGACAATGAGCAGTTCTTC. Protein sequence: CASSLLGGDNEQFF.

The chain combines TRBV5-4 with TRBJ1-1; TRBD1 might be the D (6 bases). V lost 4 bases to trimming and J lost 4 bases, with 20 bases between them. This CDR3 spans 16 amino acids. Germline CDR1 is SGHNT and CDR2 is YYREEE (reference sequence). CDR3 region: CASSRGALGLGTEAFF. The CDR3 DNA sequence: TGTGCCAGCAGCCGGGGGGCCCTAGGGTTAGGCACTGAAGCTTTCTTT.

This CDR3 is CAWTLKTGTGINEKLFF. CDR3 DNA: TGTGCCTGGACTCTAAAAACTGGGACAGGAATAAATGAAAAACTGTTTTTT. The chain couples TRBV30 to TRBJ1-4; 8 nucleotides align to TRBD1. This CDR3 comprises 17 residues. Looked up from germline, CDR1 is GTSNPN and CDR2 is SVGIG (reference sequence). V shed 4 bases and J 5 bases; nucleotides not matched to a gene: 15.

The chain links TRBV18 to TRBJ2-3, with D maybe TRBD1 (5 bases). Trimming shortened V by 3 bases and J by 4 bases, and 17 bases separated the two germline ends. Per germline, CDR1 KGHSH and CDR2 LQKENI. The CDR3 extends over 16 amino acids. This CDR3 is CASSPYPPGLSDTQYF. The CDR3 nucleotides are TGTGCCAGCTCACCTTATCCGCCAGGGCTTTCAGATACGCAGTATTTT. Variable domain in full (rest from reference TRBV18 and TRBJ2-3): NAGVMQNPRHLVRRRGQEARLRCSPMKGHSHVYWYRQLPEEGLKFMVYLQKENIIDESGMPKERFSAEFPKEGPSILRIQQVVRGDSAAYFCASSPYPPGLSDTQYFGPGTRLTVL.

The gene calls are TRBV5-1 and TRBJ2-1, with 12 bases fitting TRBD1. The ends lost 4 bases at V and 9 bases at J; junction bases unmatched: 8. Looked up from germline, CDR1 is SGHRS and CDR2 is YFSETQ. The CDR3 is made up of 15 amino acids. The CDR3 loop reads CASSAGTGGGGEQFF. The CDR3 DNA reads TGCGCCAGCAGCGCCGGGACAGGGGGCGGGGGTGAGCAGTTCTTC.

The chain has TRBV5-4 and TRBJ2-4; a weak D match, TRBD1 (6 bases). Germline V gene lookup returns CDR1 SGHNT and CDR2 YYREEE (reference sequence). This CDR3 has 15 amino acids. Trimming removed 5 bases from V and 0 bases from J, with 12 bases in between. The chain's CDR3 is CASSSGTIAKNIQYF. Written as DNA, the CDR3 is TGTGCCAGCAGTTCCGGGACAATAGCCAAAAACATTCAGTACTTC.

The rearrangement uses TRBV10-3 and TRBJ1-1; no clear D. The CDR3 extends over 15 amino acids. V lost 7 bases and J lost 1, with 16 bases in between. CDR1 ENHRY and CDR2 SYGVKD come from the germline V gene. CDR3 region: CAIIGEGERNTEAFF. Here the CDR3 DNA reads TGTGCCATCATTGGAGAGGGTGAAAGGAACACTGAAGCTTTCTTT.

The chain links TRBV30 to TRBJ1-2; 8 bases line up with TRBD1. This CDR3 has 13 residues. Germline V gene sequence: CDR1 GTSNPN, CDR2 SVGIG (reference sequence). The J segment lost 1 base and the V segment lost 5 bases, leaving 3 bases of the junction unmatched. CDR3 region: CAWDRGGNYGYTF. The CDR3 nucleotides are TGTGCCTGGGACAGGGGAGGTAACTATGGCTACACCTTC. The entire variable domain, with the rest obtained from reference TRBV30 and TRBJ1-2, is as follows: SQTIHQWPATLVQPVGSPLSLECTVEGTSNPNLYWYRQAAGRGLQLLFYSVGIGQISSEVPQNLSASRPQDRQFILSSKKLLLSDSGFYLCAWDRGGNYGYTFGSGTRLTVV.

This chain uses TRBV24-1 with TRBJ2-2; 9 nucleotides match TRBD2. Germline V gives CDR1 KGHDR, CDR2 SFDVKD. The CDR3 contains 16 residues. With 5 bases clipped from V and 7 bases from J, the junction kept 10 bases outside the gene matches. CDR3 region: CATSVTLAGSLGELFF. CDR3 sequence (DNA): TGTGCCACCAGTGTCACGCTAGCGGGATCTCTCGGGGAGCTGTTTTTT.

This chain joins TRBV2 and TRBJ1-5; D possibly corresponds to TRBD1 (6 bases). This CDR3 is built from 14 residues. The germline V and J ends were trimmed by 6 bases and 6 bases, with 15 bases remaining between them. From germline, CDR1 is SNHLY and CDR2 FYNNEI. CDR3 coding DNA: TGTGCCAGCAGGAACAGGGCGGTCGGTCAGCCCCAGCATTTT. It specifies CASRNRAVGQPQHF.

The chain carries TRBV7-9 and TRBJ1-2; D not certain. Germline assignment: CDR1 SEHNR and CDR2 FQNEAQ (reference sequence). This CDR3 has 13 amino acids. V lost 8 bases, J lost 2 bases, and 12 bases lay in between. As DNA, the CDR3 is TGTGCCAGCGTTAAGACGGGGAACTATGGCTACACCTTC. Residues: CASVKTGNYGYTF.

This CDR3 is CASSPGQGIGGYTF. CDR3 sequence (DNA): TGTGCCAGCTCACCGGGACAGGGAATTGGTGGCTACACCTTC. The V call is TRBV18, the J call TRBJ1-2; 9 nucleotides match TRBD1. Trimming cost V 3 bases and J 7 bases; bases outside gene matches: 6. CDR3 length: 14 residues. The germline V gene encodes CDR1 KGHSH and CDR2 LQKENI.

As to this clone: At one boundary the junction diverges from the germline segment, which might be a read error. The CDR3 here is CASSLGQVDEKLFF. CDR3 in DNA: TGTGCCAGCAGCTTGGGACAGGTTGATGAAAAACTGTTTTTT. The chain uses TRBV5-1 and TRBJ1-4; 8 bases are a match to TRBD1. Per the germline V gene, CDR1 is SGHRS and CDR2 is YFSETQ. This CDR3 region has 14 residues.

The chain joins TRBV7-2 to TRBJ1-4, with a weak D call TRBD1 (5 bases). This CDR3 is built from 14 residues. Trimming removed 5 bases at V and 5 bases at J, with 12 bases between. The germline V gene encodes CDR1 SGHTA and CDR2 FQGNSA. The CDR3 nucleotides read TGTGCCAGCAGCCAAGGCAGGGTAAATGAAAAACTGTTTTTT. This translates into CASSQGRVNEKLFF.

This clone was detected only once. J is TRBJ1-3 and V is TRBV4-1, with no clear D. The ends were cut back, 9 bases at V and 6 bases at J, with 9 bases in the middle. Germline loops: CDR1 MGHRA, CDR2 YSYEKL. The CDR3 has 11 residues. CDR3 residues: CASGEINTIYF. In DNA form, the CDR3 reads TGCGCCAGTGGAGAGATAAACACCATATATTTT.

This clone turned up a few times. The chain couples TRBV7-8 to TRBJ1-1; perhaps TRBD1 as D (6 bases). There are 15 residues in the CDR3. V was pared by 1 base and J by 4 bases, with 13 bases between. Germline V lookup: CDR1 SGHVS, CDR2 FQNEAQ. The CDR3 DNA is TGTGCCAGCAGCTTAGATCAGGGGATGGGCACTGAAGCTTTCTTT. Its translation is CASSLDQGMGTEAFF. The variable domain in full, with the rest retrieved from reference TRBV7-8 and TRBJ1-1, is GAGVSQSPRYKVAKRGQDVALRCDPISGHVSLFWYQQALGQGPEFLTYFQNEAQLDKSGLPSDRFFAERPEGSVSTLKIQRTQQEDSAVYLCASSLDQGMGTEAFFGQGTRLTVV.

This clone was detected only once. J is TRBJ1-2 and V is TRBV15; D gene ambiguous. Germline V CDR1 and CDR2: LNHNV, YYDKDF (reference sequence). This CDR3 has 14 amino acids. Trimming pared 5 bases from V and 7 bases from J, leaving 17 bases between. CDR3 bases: TGTGCCACCAGCCCCTCGGGCGGGGTTTTTGGCTACACCTTC. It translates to CATSPSGGVFGYTF.

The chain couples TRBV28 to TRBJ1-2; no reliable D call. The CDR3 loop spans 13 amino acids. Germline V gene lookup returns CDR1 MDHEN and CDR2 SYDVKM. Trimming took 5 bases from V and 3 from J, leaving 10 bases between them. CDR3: CASSLVDDYGYTF. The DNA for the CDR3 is TGTGCCAGCAGTCTGGTAGATGACTATGGCTACACCTTC.

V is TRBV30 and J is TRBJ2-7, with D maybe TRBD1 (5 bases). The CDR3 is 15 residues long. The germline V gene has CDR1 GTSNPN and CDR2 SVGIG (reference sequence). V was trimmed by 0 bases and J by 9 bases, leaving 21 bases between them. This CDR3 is CAWSVRRDGLRGQYF. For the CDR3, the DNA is TGTGCCTGGAGTGTACGCAGGGATGGGCTACGAGGGCAGTACTTC. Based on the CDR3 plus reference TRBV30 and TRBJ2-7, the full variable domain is SQTIHQWPATLVQPVGSPLSLECTVEGTSNPNLYWYRQAAGRGLQLLFYSVGIGQISSEVPQNLSASRPQDRQFILSSKKLLLSDSGFYLCAWSVRRDGLRGQYFGPGTRLTVT.

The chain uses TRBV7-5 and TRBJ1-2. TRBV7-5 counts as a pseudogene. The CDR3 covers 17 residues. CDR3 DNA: TGTGTCAGAAGCTTCCGACCGGGGATATCTCTGACCCGTGGCTACACCTTC. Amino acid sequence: CVRSFRPGISLTRGYTF.

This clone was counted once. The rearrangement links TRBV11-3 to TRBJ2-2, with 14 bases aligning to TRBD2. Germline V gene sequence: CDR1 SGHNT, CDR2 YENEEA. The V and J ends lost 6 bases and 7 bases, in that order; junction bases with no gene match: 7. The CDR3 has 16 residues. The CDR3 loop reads CASSMGLAGAFGELFF. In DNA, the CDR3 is TGTGCCAGCAGTATGGGACTAGCGGGAGCCTTCGGGGAGCTGTTTTTT.

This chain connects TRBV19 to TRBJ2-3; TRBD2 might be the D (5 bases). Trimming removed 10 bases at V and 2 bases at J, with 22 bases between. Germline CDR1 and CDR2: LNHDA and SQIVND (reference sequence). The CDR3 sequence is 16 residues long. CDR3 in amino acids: CATTSTTRTFTDTQYF. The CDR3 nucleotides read TGTGCCACAACATCTACAACCAGGACTTTCACAGATACGCAGTATTTT. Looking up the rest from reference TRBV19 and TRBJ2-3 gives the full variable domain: DGGITQSPKYLFRKEGQNVTLSCEQNLNHDAMYWYRQDPGQGLRLIYYSQIVNDFQKGDIAEGYSVSREKKESFPLTVTSAQKNPTAFYLCATTSTTRTFTDTQYFGPGTRLTVL.

CDR3 region: CASSVGTTRSSNTGELFF. The DNA for the CDR3 is TGTGCCAGCAGCGTCGGGACAACCCGTTCCTCGAACACCGGGGAGCTGTTTTTT. This chain connects TRBV7-9 to TRBJ2-2, with D possibly being TRBD1 (6 bases). This CDR3 contains 18 residues. V shed 5 bases and J shed 0 bases, with 19 bases lying between them. Germline CDR1 SEHNR, CDR2 FQNEAQ (reference sequence).